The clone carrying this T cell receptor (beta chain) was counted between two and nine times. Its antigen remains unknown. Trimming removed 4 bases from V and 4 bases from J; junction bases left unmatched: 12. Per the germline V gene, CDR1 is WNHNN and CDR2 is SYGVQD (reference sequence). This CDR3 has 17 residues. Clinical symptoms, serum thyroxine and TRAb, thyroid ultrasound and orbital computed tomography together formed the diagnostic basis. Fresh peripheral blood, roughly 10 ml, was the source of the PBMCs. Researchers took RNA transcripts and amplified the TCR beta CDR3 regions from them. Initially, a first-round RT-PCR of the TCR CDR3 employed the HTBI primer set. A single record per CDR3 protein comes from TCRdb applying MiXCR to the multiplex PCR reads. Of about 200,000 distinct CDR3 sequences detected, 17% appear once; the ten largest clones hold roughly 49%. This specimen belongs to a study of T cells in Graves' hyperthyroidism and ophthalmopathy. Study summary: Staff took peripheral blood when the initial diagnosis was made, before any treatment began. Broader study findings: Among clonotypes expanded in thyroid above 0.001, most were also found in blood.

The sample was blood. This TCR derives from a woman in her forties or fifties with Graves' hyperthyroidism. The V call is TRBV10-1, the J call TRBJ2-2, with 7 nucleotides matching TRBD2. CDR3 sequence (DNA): TGCGCCAGCAGTGCCATAGAAAAGGGGACTATCACCGGGGAGCTGTTTTTT. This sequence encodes CASSAIEKGTITGELFF.